The clone carrying this TCR beta chain appeared once. What it binds is not known. Sequence at one end of the junction differs from germline and may be a read error. This record belongs to a study of T-cell memory formation after mild COVID-19. At the level of the study: Largely donor-specific TCR clusters were found.

Notes on the study in general: The study found balanced CD4/CD8 in clones contracting day 15 to 85 and a CD4+ lean in later expanders. Mainly in CM and EM were contracting CD4+ clones; CD8+ were in EMRA. Within pre-infection memory, some responding clones were found, suggesting cross-reactive memory joined.

Each CDR3 protein gets one entry after TCRdb re-called the 5' RACE reads with MiXCR. The repertoire has hundreds of thousands of distinct CDR3 sequences, 17% of them found once; the top ten carry 8.1%. This CDR3 has 12 amino acids. Germline V gene lookup returns CDR1 LGHDT and CDR2 YNNKEL (reference sequence). V gene TRBV3-1 combines with J gene TRBJ1-1; tentatively, D is TRBD1 (6 bases). The receptor was derived from an adult woman who had mild COVID-19 (a few samples of this study predate the infection). Cell type and time point are not known. Sequenced input: PBMCs or a T cell subset sorted from them (not recorded which). The CDR3 sequence is CASSQVAGEAVF. The DNA of the CDR3 is TGTGCCAGCAGCCAAGTGGCAGGGGAAGCTGTCTTT.